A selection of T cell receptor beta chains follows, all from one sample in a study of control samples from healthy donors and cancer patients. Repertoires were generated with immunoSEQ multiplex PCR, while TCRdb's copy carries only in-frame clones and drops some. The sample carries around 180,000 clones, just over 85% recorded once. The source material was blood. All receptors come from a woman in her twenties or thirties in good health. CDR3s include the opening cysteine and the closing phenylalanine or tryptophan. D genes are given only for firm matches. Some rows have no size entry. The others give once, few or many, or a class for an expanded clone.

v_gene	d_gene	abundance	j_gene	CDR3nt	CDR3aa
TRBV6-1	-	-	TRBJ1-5	TGTGCCAGCAGTGAATCGGCAGTCAATCAGCCCCAGCATTTT	CASSESAVNQPQHF
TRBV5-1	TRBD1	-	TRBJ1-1	TGCGCCAGCAGCCCACGACAGGGGTCAGGGAACACTGAAGCTTTCTTT	CASSPRQGSGNTEAFF
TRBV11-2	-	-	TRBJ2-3	TGTGCCAGCAGCTTAGGGGTTGGCACAGATACGCAGTATTTT	CASSLGVGTDTQYF
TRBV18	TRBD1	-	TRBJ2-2	TGTGCCAGCTCACCCCCGAGAGGGGGCGTCACCGGGGAGCTGTTTTTT	CASSPPRGGVTGELFF
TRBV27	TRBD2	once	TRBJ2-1	TGTGCCAGCAGTTCATTCCCGTATACTAGCGGGGGGCCCCCGGTCTACAATGAGCAGTTCTTC	CASSSFPYTSGGPPVYNEQFF
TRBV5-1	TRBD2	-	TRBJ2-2	TGCGCCAGCAGCTACCCCGCGGGGGGGCCGGGGGCCGGGGAGCTGTTTTTT	CASSYPAGGPGAGELFF
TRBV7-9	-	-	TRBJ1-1	TGTGCCAGCAGCTTAGAGGGGACCACTGAAGCTTTCTTT	CASSLEGTTEAFF
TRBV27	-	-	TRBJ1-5	TGTGCCAGCAGTTTATTTCCGGGGAATCAGCCCCAGCATTTT	CASSLFPGNQPQHF
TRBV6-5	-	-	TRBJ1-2	TGTGCCAGCAGTTACTCCAGGGCTAGTGGCTACACCTTC	CASSYSRASGYTF
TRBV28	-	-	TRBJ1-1	TGTGCCAGCAGTTACGGCGAAGCTTTCTTT	CASSYGEAFF
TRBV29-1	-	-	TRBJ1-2	TGCAGCGTTGACTTTAACTATGGCTACACCTTC	CSVDFNYGYTF
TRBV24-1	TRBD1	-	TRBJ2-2	TGTGCCACCAGTGATTCGCCCGACAGGGTAGGCGGGGAGCTGTTTTTT	CATSDSPDRVGGELFF
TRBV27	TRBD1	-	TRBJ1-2	TGTGCCAGCAGTCCGGGACAGGTTCCTTACTATGGCTACACCTTC	CASSPGQVPYYGYTF
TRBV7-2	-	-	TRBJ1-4	TGTGCCAGCAGCTTAGTTTCAGGGAACATGGGAGATGAAAAACTGTTTTTT	CASSLVSGNMGDEKLFF
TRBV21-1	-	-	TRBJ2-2	TGTGCCAGCACCCAACGTAGGACCGGGGAGCTGTTTTTT	CASTQRRTGELFF
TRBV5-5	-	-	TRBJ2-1	TGTGCCAGCAGCTTGGTTGTCTCCCCTACCCATGAGCAGTTCTTC	CASSLVVSPTHEQFF
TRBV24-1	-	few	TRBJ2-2	TGTGCCACCAGTGATGTGAACCAGCAGGGTGGGGTAACCGGGGAGCTGTTTTTT	CATSDVNQQGGVTGELFF
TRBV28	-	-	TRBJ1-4	TGTGCCAGCGGCTGGCAGCGAGCAACTAATGAAAAACTGTTTTTT	CASGWQRATNEKLFF
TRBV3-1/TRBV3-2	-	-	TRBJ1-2	TGTGCCAGCAGCCGGGACGGTAACTATGGCTACACCTTC	CASSRDGNYGYTF
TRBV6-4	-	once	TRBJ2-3	TGTGCCAGCAGCGCTTCGACCGGGATTGCACGAGATACGCAGTATTTT	CASSASTGIARDTQYF
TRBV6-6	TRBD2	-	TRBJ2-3	TGTGCCAGCAGTTACGGGCGGGGGGGCACAGATACGCAGTATTTT	CASSYGRGGTDTQYF
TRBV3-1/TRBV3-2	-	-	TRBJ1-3	TGTGCCAGCAGCCAAGATCTTCCAGGAAACACCATATATTTT	CASSQDLPGNTIYF
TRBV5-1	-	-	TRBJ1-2	TGCGCCAGCAGCCCGGACACAGGAGTCGGTGGCTACACCTTC	CASSPDTGVGGYTF
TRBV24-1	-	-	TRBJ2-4	TGTGCCACCAGTGATTCAAATGCGGTCAACATTCAGTACTTC	CATSDSNAVNIQYF
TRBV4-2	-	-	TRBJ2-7	TGTGCCAGCAGCCAAGACATGGTGTCCAGGGAGCAGTACTTC	CASSQDMVSREQYF
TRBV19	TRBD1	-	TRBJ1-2	TGTGCCAGTAGTAAACCGGGACAGGGGTTCTATGGCTACACCTTC	CASSKPGQGFYGYTF
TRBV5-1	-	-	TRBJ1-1	TGCGCCAGCAGCCCTTCGGGGAACACTGAAGCTTTCTTT	CASSPSGNTEAFF
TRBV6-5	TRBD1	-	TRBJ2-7	TGTGCCAGCAGTTATAGCCCCGGGACAGGGGGCAACGAGCAGTACTTC	CASSYSPGTGGNEQYF
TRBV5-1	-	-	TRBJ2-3	TGCGCCAGCAGCTTCCAGGGGGGGACAGATACGCAGTATTTT	CASSFQGGTDTQYF
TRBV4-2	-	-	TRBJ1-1	TGTGCCAGCAGCCAAGGGTACAACACTGAAGCTTTCTTT	CASSQGYNTEAFF
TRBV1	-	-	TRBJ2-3	TGCACCAGCAGCCATACTCCGGGACTAGCAGCAGATACGCAGTATTTT	CTSSHTPGLAADTQYF
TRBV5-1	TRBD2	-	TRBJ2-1	TGCGCCAGCAGCTCAACACAACGGGGACTAGCCGGCGATGAGCAGTTCTTC	CASSSTQRGLAGDEQFF
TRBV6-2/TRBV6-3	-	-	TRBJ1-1	TGTGCCAGCAGTTCCCTAGGGGGAGCCAACACTGAAGCTTTCTTT	CASSSLGGANTEAFF
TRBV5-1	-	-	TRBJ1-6	TGCGCCAGCAGCTTGGACGGCAATTCACCCCTCCACTTT	CASSLDGNSPLHF
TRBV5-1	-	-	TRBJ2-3	TGCGCCAGCAGCTTGTCCGGGTTTTTGGAAAGGTTGGATACGCAGTATTTT	CASSLSGFLERLDTQYF
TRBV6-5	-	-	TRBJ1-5	TGTGCCAGCGGCCGACAGCCCCAGCATTTT	CASGRQPQHF
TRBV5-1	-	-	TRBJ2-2	TGCGCCAGCAGCCGACCAGGGGAAAGAACCGGGGAGCTGTTTTTT	CASSRPGERTGELFF